This T cell receptor beta chain came from a study of Japanese encephalitis immunity and Zika vaccine responses. For the study at large: Some participants got two JEV vaccine doses, 28 days apart, before ZPIV. TCRs were sequenced at week 0, pre-ZPIV, and again at week 52. General study points: JEV-pre-vaccinated donors lost CD4 richness to conserved ZIKV epitopes after ZPIV.

Trimming stripped 1 base from V and 3 bases from J, with 10 bases between. The CDR3 consists of 16 residues. Germline loops: CDR1 LGHNA, CDR2 YSLEER. For 6 days, PBMCs labeled with CFSE were cultured with peptide pools at roughly 0.91 ug/mL each. Live CD56-CD19-CD16-CD3+CD4+ cells with low CFSE were sorted unfixed as proliferating CD4 T cells. Donors tested seronegative for ZIKV, JEV, YFV, DENV and WNV. TCRdb analysed the 5' RACE reads with MiXCR anew, one entry per CDR3 protein. The sample has approximately 400 distinct CDR3 sequences, about 2.4% seen once. By sample fraction, this clonotype is medium-sized.

The sequence derives from an adult man who received an inactivated Zika virus vaccine. The chain carries TRBV4-3 and TRBJ1-6, with a possible D match to TRBD1 (5 bases). The sample here was antigen-activated CD4+ T cells from blood, cultured, taken during a Zika inactivated vaccine study. The chain's CDR3 is CASSQAGGIYNSPLHF. For the CDR3, the DNA is TGCGCCAGCAGCCAAGCGGGGGGTATCTATAATTCACCCCTCCACTTT.